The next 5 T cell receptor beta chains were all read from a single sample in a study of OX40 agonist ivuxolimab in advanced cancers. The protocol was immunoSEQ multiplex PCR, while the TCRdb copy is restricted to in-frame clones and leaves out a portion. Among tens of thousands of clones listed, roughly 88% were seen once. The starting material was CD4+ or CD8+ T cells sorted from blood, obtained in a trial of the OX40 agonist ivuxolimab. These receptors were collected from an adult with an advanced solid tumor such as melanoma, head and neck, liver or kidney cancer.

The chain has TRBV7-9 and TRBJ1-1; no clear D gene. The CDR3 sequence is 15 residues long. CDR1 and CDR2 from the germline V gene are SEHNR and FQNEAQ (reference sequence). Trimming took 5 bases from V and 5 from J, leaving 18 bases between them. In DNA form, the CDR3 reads TGTGCCAGCAGCAACCCCTACATAGACATAACTGAAGCTTTCTTT. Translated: CASSNPYIDITEAFF.

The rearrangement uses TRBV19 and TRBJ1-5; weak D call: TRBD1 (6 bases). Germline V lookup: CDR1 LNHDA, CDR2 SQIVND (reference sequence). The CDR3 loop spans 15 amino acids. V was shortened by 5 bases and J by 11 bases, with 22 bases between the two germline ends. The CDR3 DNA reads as TGTGCCAGTAGTCCCCCGACAGGCGCCCGGGTGGCCCAGCATTTT. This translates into CASSPPTGARVAQHF.

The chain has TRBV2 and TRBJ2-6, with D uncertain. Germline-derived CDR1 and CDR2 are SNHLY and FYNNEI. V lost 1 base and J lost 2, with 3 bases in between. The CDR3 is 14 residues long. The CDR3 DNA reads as TGTGCCAGCAGTGAAGGGACTGGGGCCAACGTCCTGACTTTC. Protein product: CASSEGTGANVLTF.

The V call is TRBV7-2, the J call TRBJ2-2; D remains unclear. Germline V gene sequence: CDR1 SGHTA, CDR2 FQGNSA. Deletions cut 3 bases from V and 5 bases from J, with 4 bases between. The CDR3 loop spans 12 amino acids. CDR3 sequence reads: CASSFGTGELFF. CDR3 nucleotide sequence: TGTGCCAGCAGCTTCGGTACCGGGGAGCTGTTTTTT. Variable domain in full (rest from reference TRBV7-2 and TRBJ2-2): GAGVSQSPSNKVTEKGKDVELRCDPISGHTALYWYRQSLGQGLEFLIYFQGNSAPDKSGLPSDRFSAERTGGSVSTLTIQRTQQEDSAVYLCASSFGTGELFFGEGSRLTVL.

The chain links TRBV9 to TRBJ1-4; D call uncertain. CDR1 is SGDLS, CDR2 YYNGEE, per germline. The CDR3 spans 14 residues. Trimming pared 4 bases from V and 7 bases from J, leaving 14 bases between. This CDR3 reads CASSLLGSGEKLFF. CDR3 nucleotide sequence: TGTGCCAGCAGCCTCTTGGGGTCCGGTGAAAAACTGTTTTTT.